The rows below give T cell receptor beta chains drawn from one sample of a study of cytomegalovirus exposure and HLA in healthy donors. TCRdb's table, derived via immunoSEQ multiplex PCR, lists solely in-frame clones and lacks some. The table has about 160,000 clones, approximately 86% seen once. The sample taken for sequencing was PBMCs. These receptors were taken from a woman aged 18-35 years in good health and CMV-seronegative. CDR3s include the opening cysteine and the closing phenylalanine or tryptophan. A D gene is named only where the DNA matches it firmly. Clone sizes are given selectively: once, few, many, or a class where the clone is expanded.

d_gene: -; j_gene: TRBJ2-5; v_gene: TRBV27; abundance: -; CDR3nt: TGTGCCAGCAGGGACTGGGGGGAAGAAGAGACCCAGTACTTC; CDR3aa: CASRDWGEEETQYF
d_gene: -; j_gene: TRBJ2-2; v_gene: TRBV5-4; abundance: -; CDR3nt: TGTGCCAGCAGCTTGGGTGTGGGCTACACCGGGGAGCTGTTTTTT; CDR3aa: CASSLGVGYTGELFF
d_gene: TRBD1; j_gene: TRBJ1-2; v_gene: TRBV19; abundance: -; CDR3nt: TGTGCCAGTAGTCACCAATTGGACAGGGGAACGAGCTATGGCTACACCTTC; CDR3aa: CASSHQLDRGTSYGYTF
d_gene: TRBD1; j_gene: TRBJ2-7; v_gene: TRBV5-6; abundance: -; CDR3nt: TGTGCCAGCAGCCCTACAGGGGGCAGCACCTACGAGCAGTACTTC; CDR3aa: CASSPTGGSTYEQYF
d_gene: -; j_gene: TRBJ2-1; v_gene: TRBV21-1; abundance: few; CDR3nt: TGTGCCAGCAGCAACGAAGACTGTCCCTCCTACAATGAGCAGTTCTTC; CDR3aa: CASSNEDCPSYNEQFF
d_gene: -; j_gene: TRBJ1-1; v_gene: TRBV5-1; abundance: -; CDR3nt: TGCGCCAGCAGCCGGACCCGGGAAGCGGTCACTGAAGCTTTCTTT; CDR3aa: CASSRTREAVTEAFF
d_gene: -; j_gene: TRBJ1-1; v_gene: TRBV27; abundance: -; CDR3nt: TGTGCCAGCAGTTTATCAGCGTGGACTGAAGCTTTCTTT; CDR3aa: CASSLSAWTEAFF
d_gene: -; j_gene: TRBJ1-2; v_gene: TRBV12-2; abundance: -; CDR3nt: TGTGCAAGTCGCCCTCGGGACTTCGCCGACTATGGCTACACCTTC; CDR3aa: CASRPRDFADYGYTF
d_gene: TRBD1; j_gene: TRBJ1-4; v_gene: TRBV6-5; abundance: -; CDR3nt: TGTGCCAGCAGGAGGGGGCCAACTAATGAAAAACTGTTTTTT; CDR3aa: CASRRGPTNEKLFF
d_gene: -; j_gene: TRBJ2-7; v_gene: TRBV6-6; abundance: few; CDR3nt: TGTGCCAGCAGTTACTCTAGCGAGGGAGGCCACGAGCAGTACTTC; CDR3aa: CASSYSSEGGHEQYF
d_gene: -; j_gene: TRBJ2-1; v_gene: TRBV27; abundance: few; CDR3nt: TGTGCCAGCAGTTTTCAACAAAGCTCCTACAATGAGCAGTTCTTC; CDR3aa: CASSFQQSSYNEQFF
d_gene: TRBD2; j_gene: TRBJ2-3; v_gene: TRBV5-6; abundance: -; CDR3nt: TGTGCCACGACTAGCGGCCCCGGCCCACAGTATTTT; CDR3aa: CATTSGPGPQYF
d_gene: -; j_gene: TRBJ1-3; v_gene: TRBV5-5; abundance: -; CDR3nt: TGTGCCAGCAGCTTGGATGTCGGGGGAGGAAACACCATATATTTT; CDR3aa: CASSLDVGGGNTIYF
d_gene: -; j_gene: TRBJ2-1; v_gene: TRBV15; abundance: -; CDR3nt: TGTGCCACCAGCAGAGATTTAGTCGATGAGCAGTTCTTC; CDR3aa: CATSRDLVDEQFF
d_gene: -; j_gene: TRBJ1-1; v_gene: TRBV5-7; abundance: -; CDR3nt: TGTGCCAGCAGCTCCAATAAACAGAACACTGAAGCTTTCTTT; CDR3aa: CASSSNKQNTEAFF
d_gene: -; j_gene: TRBJ1-1; v_gene: TRBV6-1; abundance: once; CDR3nt: TGTGCCAGCAGTGAAAGGGGGAACACTGAAGCTTTCTTT; CDR3aa: CASSERGNTEAFF
d_gene: TRBD1; j_gene: TRBJ2-2; v_gene: TRBV7-2; abundance: -; CDR3nt: TGTGCCAGCAAACGACAGGGGGCGGGCACCGGGGAGCTGTTTTTT; CDR3aa: CASKRQGAGTGELFF
d_gene: -; j_gene: TRBJ2-7; v_gene: TRBV4-3; abundance: -; CDR3nt: TGCGCCAGCAGCCAAGGGCTGGACTACGGGCAGTACTTC; CDR3aa: CASSQGLDYGQYF
d_gene: -; j_gene: TRBJ2-1; v_gene: TRBV4-1; abundance: -; CDR3nt: TGCGCCAGCAGCCAAGATGGGCTAGCGCCCTTTAGACCATCCTACAATGAGCAGTTCTTC; CDR3aa: CASSQDGLAPFRPSYNEQFF
d_gene: -; j_gene: TRBJ1-1; v_gene: TRBV6-5; abundance: -; CDR3nt: TGTGCCAGCAGTTACTCGGCAGGTGAAGCTTTCTTT; CDR3aa: CASSYSAGEAFF
d_gene: TRBD2; j_gene: TRBJ2-5; v_gene: TRBV19; abundance: -; CDR3nt: TGTGCCAGTAGGAGACGGGGGGGAGAGACCCAGTACTTC; CDR3aa: CASRRRGGETQYF
d_gene: -; j_gene: TRBJ1-5; v_gene: TRBV19; abundance: -; CDR3nt: TGTGCCAGTAGTCTCCTTTGGCAGGGAGGAGGTCAGCCCCAGCATTTT; CDR3aa: CASSLLWQGGGQPQHF
d_gene: TRBD1; j_gene: TRBJ1-2; v_gene: TRBV7-9; abundance: once; CDR3nt: TGTGCCAGCAGCTTAGGACAGGGGCCCTTTCCCACCTTC; CDR3aa: CASSLGQGPFPTF
d_gene: TRBD1; j_gene: TRBJ2-7; v_gene: TRBV28; abundance: -; CDR3nt: TGTGCCAGCAGTTTAGAGGGGGCGAGCTCCTACGAGCAGTACTTC; CDR3aa: CASSLEGASSYEQYF
d_gene: -; j_gene: TRBJ1-1; v_gene: TRBV25-1; abundance: -; CDR3nt: TGTGCCAGCAGCCGAAATACCAGGGTTGGGAACACTGAAGCTTTCTTT; CDR3aa: CASSRNTRVGNTEAFF
d_gene: -; j_gene: TRBJ2-7; v_gene: TRBV6-5; abundance: -; CDR3nt: TGTGCCAGCAGTTACGGGACATACAACTCCTACGAGCAGTACTTC; CDR3aa: CASSYGTYNSYEQYF
d_gene: -; j_gene: TRBJ2-7; v_gene: TRBV2; abundance: -; CDR3nt: TGTGCCAGCAGTGGAGCCTACAGGTCCGGTACTTACGAGCAGTACTTC; CDR3aa: CASSGAYRSGTYEQYF
d_gene: -; j_gene: TRBJ2-7; v_gene: TRBV19; abundance: once; CDR3nt: TGTGCCAGCCAACTGGGTAGCGGCTATTACTACGAGCAGTACTTC; CDR3aa: CASQLGSGYYYEQYF
d_gene: TRBD2; j_gene: TRBJ2-1; v_gene: TRBV4-2; abundance: -; CDR3nt: TGTGCCAGCAAGAGGGAGCGGGAAGGCTACAATGAGCAGTTCTTC; CDR3aa: CASKREREGYNEQFF
d_gene: -; j_gene: TRBJ2-7; v_gene: TRBV30; abundance: -; CDR3nt: TGTGCCTGGAGTGTGGGGGCGGGTCAAACCTACGAGCAGTACTTC; CDR3aa: CAWSVGAGQTYEQYF
d_gene: -; j_gene: TRBJ2-3; v_gene: TRBV18; abundance: -; CDR3nt: TGTGCCAGCTCACCCGGGGAAGATCCCACAGATACGCAGTATTTT; CDR3aa: CASSPGEDPTDTQYF
d_gene: TRBD1; j_gene: TRBJ2-7; v_gene: TRBV7-9; abundance: few; CDR3nt: TGTGCCAGCAGCCAAACCGGGCAGGGGGACGAGCAGTACTTC; CDR3aa: CASSQTGQGDEQYF
d_gene: TRBD1; j_gene: TRBJ2-1; v_gene: TRBV4-3; abundance: -; CDR3nt: TGCGCCAGCAGCCAAGATCAGGGGGCTTGGAATGAGCAGTTCTTC; CDR3aa: CASSQDQGAWNEQFF
d_gene: -; j_gene: TRBJ1-2; v_gene: TRBV6-5; abundance: -; CDR3nt: TGTGCCAGCAGTCAGCGTTGGGCCGAGGGCTATGGCTACACCTTC; CDR3aa: CASSQRWAEGYGYTF
d_gene: TRBD1; j_gene: TRBJ2-2; v_gene: TRBV5-1; abundance: -; CDR3nt: TGCGCCAGCAGCTTTTTCCGGGACAGGGACACCGGGGAGCTGTTTTTT; CDR3aa: CASSFFRDRDTGELFF
d_gene: -; j_gene: TRBJ2-5; v_gene: TRBV6-5; abundance: -; CDR3nt: TGTGCCAGCTCCCAGTCGGAGACCCAGTACTTC; CDR3aa: CASSQSETQYF
d_gene: TRBD2; j_gene: TRBJ2-1; v_gene: TRBV7-9; abundance: many; CDR3nt: TGTGCCAGCAGCTTAGTAATAGCGGGGGACAATGAGCAGTTCTTC; CDR3aa: CASSLVIAGDNEQFF